This TCR beta chain was profiled in a study of T cell changes during pregnancy in multiple sclerosis. This CDR3 spans 20 amino acids. The J segment lost 3 bases and the V segment lost 2 bases, leaving 15 bases of the junction unmatched. Per the germline V gene, CDR1 is SNHLY and CDR2 is FYNNEI. Sequenced by immunoSEQ multiplex PCR; TCRdb stores in-frame clones only, minus some. The sample contains about 97,000 clones, over 75% of which appear only once. This receptor was obtained from a female donor in good health, enrolled as a control in a pregnancy study. The rearrangement links TRBV2 to TRBJ2-7; 14 bases fit TRBD2. Sequenced here: peripheral blood, sampled in the second trimester of pregnancy. The CDR3 sequence is CASSERGTSGRGGLFYEQYF. CDR3 DNA: TGTGCCAGCAGTGAAAGGGGGACTAGCGGGAGAGGGGGACTATTCTACGAGCAGTACTTC.